Here is one T cell receptor (beta chain) with its context. Its cognate antigen is unknown. The data are from a study of OX40 agonist ivuxolimab in advanced cancers. On the study more broadly: People in dose escalation had one of these cancers: hepatocellular carcinoma, melanoma, renal cell or head and neck cancer. Study results and limitations: With doses of 0.1 to 3.0 mg/kg, CD4+ and CD8+ blood T cells had undergone clonal expansion by week 6. Among T cells, CD8+ cells averaged more expanded clones than CD4+ cells.

Profiled with immunoSEQ multiplex PCR; TCRdb holds only in-frame clones, not every one. This sample yields about 18,000 clones, of which around 82% are seen a single time; around 40% belongs to the top ten. V lost 0 bases to trimming and J lost 3 bases; unmatched junction nucleotides: 2. Germline V gene lookup returns CDR1 SGHRS and CDR2 YFSETQ. CDR3 length: 14 amino acids. The V gene is TRBV5-1, the J gene TRBJ2-5, with TRBD1 matching 7 bases. This receptor was identified in an adult with an advanced solid tumor such as melanoma, head and neck, liver or kidney cancer. The sample here was CD4+ or CD8+ T cells sorted from blood, taken in a trial of the OX40 agonist ivuxolimab. CDR3 nucleotides: TGCGCCAGCAGCTTGGAGGGGACAGAAGAGACCCAGTACTTC. It specifies CASSLEGTEETQYF.